The rows below give T cell receptor beta chains drawn from one sample of a study of cytomegalovirus exposure and HLA in healthy donors. Data came from immunoSEQ multiplex PCR; TCRdb stores just in-frame clones and leaves some out. The sample holds about 25,000 clones, approximately 70% seen once. Sequencing used PBMCs. These receptor sequences come from a woman aged 50 to 65 in good health and CMV-seronegative. The CDR3 runs from the conserved cysteine through the conserved F or W. The order of the fields is CDR3 length, D gene, V gene, clone size, J gene, CDR3 DNA, CDR3 protein. The D gene is left open where the match is weak. Clone size is given for some rows only: seen once, a few or many times, or a class if the clone is expanded.

11	.	TRBV20-1	.	TRBJ1-5	TGCAGTGCTAGATTTCAGGGATCCCAGCATTTT	CSARFQGSQHF
14	.	TRBV6-6	few	TRBJ1-4	TGTGCCAGCAGTCAGACAGCAACTAATGAAAAACTGTTTTTT	CASSQTATNEKLFF
13	.	TRBV19	.	TRBJ1-5	TGTGCCACCTCACGGGGTCGCAATCAGCCCCAGCATTTT	CATSRGRNQPQHF
14	.	TRBV6-1	.	TRBJ1-2	TGTGCCAGCAACCAAGATATGCAGAACTATGGCTACACCTTC	CASNQDMQNYGYTF
15	.	TRBV29-1	.	TRBJ1-5	TGCAGCGTTGTAGAAGACAGAATTAGCAATCAGCCCCAGCATTTT	CSVVEDRISNQPQHF
15	TRBD1	TRBV19	medium-sized	TRBJ1-1	TGTGCCAGTAGTATCGGGACAGGGATCGGCACTGAAGCTTTCTTT	CASSIGTGIGTEAFF
13	TRBD1	TRBV7-6	.	TRBJ1-1	TGTGCCAGCAGCTTAGGACAGGGGGGGTTAGCTTTCTTT	CASSLGQGGLAFF
13	.	TRBV4-2	once	TRBJ1-1	TGTGCCAGCAGCCCACCGGGGTTTAATGAAGCTTTCTTT	CASSPPGFNEAFF
13	TRBD1	TRBV19	.	TRBJ1-2	TGTGCCAGTAGTCTTGGACAGGGACGTGGCTACACCTTC	CASSLGQGRGYTF
14	.	TRBV7-7	once	TRBJ2-7	TGTGCCAGCAGTCCCTCGAGTCTCTCCTACGAGCAGTACTTC	CASSPSSLSYEQYF